This passage covers 9 T cell receptor beta chains from one sample sequenced in a study of blood T cells in healthy people across ages. Using a J-beta primer mix together with a sample-barcoded 5' primer, a second PCR was run for about 6 to 11 cycles. TCRdb reprocessed the 5' RACE reads via MiXCR and lists one record per CDR3 protein. The sample yields about 1.4 million distinct CDR3 sequences, almost 60% seen once. What was sequenced was blood. Every receptor here comes from a man aged 18 to 30 in good health.

The table lists this clonotype with a few counts. The V call is TRBV5-4, the J call TRBJ2-5; no definite D call. Trimming removed 0 bases from V and 2 bases from J, with 8 bases in between. The CDR3 is 14 amino acids. Per germline, CDR1 SGHNT and CDR2 YYREEE (reference sequence). CDR3 nucleotides: TGTGCCAGCAGCTTGGAGGCTCGTCAAGAGACCCAGTACTTC. The encoded protein is CASSLEARQETQYF.

This chain links TRBV4-1 with TRBJ2-5, with TRBD1 identical over 10 bases. V shed 2 bases and J 2 bases; nucleotides not matched to a gene: 2. Per germline, CDR1 MGHRA and CDR2 YSYEKL. This CDR3 is built from 15 residues. CDR3 nucleotides: TGCGCCAGCAGCCAATGGGACAGGGGACAAGAGACCCAGTACTTC. Its translation: CASSQWDRGQETQYF.

The sample holds a few counts of this clonotype. V and J are TRBV4-2 and TRBJ2-3; possibly TRBD1 for D (5 bases). The CDR3 runs 15 residues. The germline V gene encodes CDR1 LGHNA and CDR2 YNFKEQ. The V gene lost 4 bases and the J gene lost 3 bases, with 14 bases spanning the gap. CDR3 DNA: TGTGCCAGCAGCCGAAGCTGGTCAGGGACAGATACGCAGTATTTT. Amino acids: CASSRSWSGTDTQYF.

This sequence joins TRBV6-2 or TRBV6-3 and TRBJ1-2, with 8 bases that match TRBD1. This CDR3 is built from 16 residues. After removal of 7 bases from V and 3 bases from J, the junction contained 13 bases not matched to a gene. The germline V gene has CDR1 MNHEY and CDR2 SVGEGT. The CDR3 DNA follows: TGTGCCAGCATCGAACTGCGGACAGGGAACGACTATGGCTACACCTTC. This encodes CASIELRTGNDYGYTF.

The chain links TRBV20-1 to TRBJ1-1, with 7 nucleotides matching TRBD1. The CDR3 is 15 amino acids. V lost 3 bases and J lost 0; bases outside the gene matches: 7. Germline V gene lookup returns CDR1 DFQATT and CDR2 SNEGSKA (reference sequence). This CDR3 is CSARGAGQMNTEAFF. CDR3 DNA: TGCAGTGCTAGGGGGGCGGGACAGATGAACACTGAAGCTTTCTTT.

CDR3 loop: CASSLDRDTDTQYF. The CDR3 nucleotides are TGTGCCAGCAGCTTAGATCGGGATACAGATACGCAGTATTTT. The chain couples TRBV11-2 to TRBJ2-3, with D possibly TRBD2 on 5 matching bases. V gave up 0 bases and J gave up 3 bases, with 7 bases separating them. The germline V gene encodes CDR1 SGHAT and CDR2 FQNNGV. CDR3 length: 14 amino acids.

The chain carries TRBV3-1 and TRBJ2-1; 10 nucleotides align to TRBD2. V gave up 8 bases and J gave up 8 bases; unmatched junction bases: 9. This CDR3 has 14 amino acids. Looked up from germline, CDR1 is LGHDT and CDR2 is YNNKEL (reference sequence). The CDR3 coding sequence is TGTGCCAGCCGACCTAGCGGGAGTCTTCATGAGCAGTTCTTC. Its protein product is CASRPSGSLHEQFF.

This clonotype was detected a few times. The chain carries TRBV6-5 and TRBJ2-4; tentative D call: TRBD2 (5 bases). This CDR3 comprises 13 residues. V gave up 0 bases and J gave up 9 bases, with 9 bases separating them. CDR1 and CDR2 from the germline V gene are MNHEY and SVGAGI. The CDR3 loop is CASSYSEGPIQYF. In DNA form, the CDR3 reads TGTGCCAGCAGTTACTCAGAGGGTCCCATTCAGTACTTC.

This sequence joins TRBV4-2 and TRBJ2-7; D is possibly TRBD1 (5 bases). The germline V gene has CDR1 LGHNA and CDR2 YNFKEQ. Trimming removed 0 bases at V and 2 bases at J, with 14 bases between. The CDR3 has 16 amino acids. This CDR3 is CASSQDRYRRTYEQYF. CDR3 bases: TGTGCCAGCAGCCAAGATCGGTACAGGAGAACCTACGAGCAGTACTTC.